This T cell receptor beta chain derives from a study of Ad26.COV2.S vaccination and SARS-CoV-2 variants. The overall study: In the study, Ad26.COV2.S was injected intramuscularly once, or twice 56 days apart.

The CDR3 is made up of 17 amino acids. V was clipped by 1 base and J by 1 base, with 15 bases between them. Germline V lookup: CDR1 LGHNA, CDR2 YNFKEQ. Treatment given: about 20 received Ad26.COV2.S at low or high dose, single or two shots; about five received placebo; per-sample allocation not given. Sampling was performed 63 days after the first vaccine or placebo injection. An Ad26 vector was used to express Wuhan-strain SARS-CoV-2 spike as the vaccine. TCRdb's copy holds only in-frame clones and misses some; the assay was immunoSEQ multiplex PCR. The data contain about 390,000 clones, 80% to 90% of them singletons.

The sequences come from peripheral blood, collected in a trial of Ad26.COV2.S vaccine versus placebo. The chain has TRBV4-2 and TRBJ2-3; weak D call: TRBD2 (6 bases). The sequence came from a person between 18 and 59 years old who received the Ad26.COV2.S COVID-19 vaccine or a placebo. The DNA of the CDR3 is TGTGCCAGCAGCCAAGCTCCCAACTCGGGGGGCACAGATACGCAGTATTTT. Translated: CASSQAPNSGGTDTQYF.